This T cell receptor (beta chain) came from a study of shared clonotypes between healthy human individuals. The assay used deep level. Clones were read by immunoSEQ multiplex PCR, and TCRdb kept only the in-frame ones, dropping some. The table lists 2,500,000 or so clones, approximately 92% of them singletons, with around 0.14% in the top ten. Overall study findings and caveats: Against clonotypes common to all four donors, non-shared ones had lower generation probabilities. In general, naive subsets displayed greater estimated richness than memory subsets did.

As regards this clone: The antigen is unknown.

The CDR3 loop spans 15 amino acids. From germline, CDR1 is SGHDN and CDR2 FVKESK. V was clipped by 0 bases and J by 4 bases, with 12 bases between them. The rearrangement links TRBV14 to TRBJ1-2; D unresolved. Sequencing was carried out using naive CD4+ T cells sorted from blood. Subset meaning: CD45RA+ positively selected. The TCR sequence derives from a man younger than 35 in good health. CDR3 amino acids: CASSQDNRAAYGYTF. CDR3 nucleotides: TGTGCCAGCAGCCAAGATAATAGGGCCGCCTATGGCTACACCTTC.